Shown below are 26 T cell receptor beta chains from a single sample sequenced in a study of cytomegalovirus exposure and HLA in healthy donors (TCRdb year 2017). Library preparation employed the immunoSEQ multiplex PCR assay. For the multiplex PCR, a mixture combining 60 forward primers for TCR Vbeta segments and 13 reverse primers for TCR Jbeta segments was used. TCRdb provides this immuneACCESS table in a form limited to in-frame rearrangements. Some clones are lacking; in checked studies, under half of them reflect an unresolved V gene, and why the rest are absent is not known. Counted in this sample were around 110,000 clones; under 80% of them appeared once. The ten largest clones capture about 6.1% of the sample. Sequenced sample: PBMCs. The receptors stem from a woman in her forties or fifties in good health and CMV-seropositive.

CDR3 coding DNA: TGTGCCAGCAGCTTAGTTGGGGGGCTAGCGGGGTACCTCCTCTACAATGAGCAGTTCTTC. Residues: CASSLVGGLAGYLLYNEQFF. The J gene is TRBJ2-1, the V gene TRBV13; 9 bases map to TRBD2. V lost 1 base, J lost 3 bases, and 16 bases stayed unmatched. Germline V gives CDR1 PRHDT, CDR2 FYEKMQ (reference sequence). The CDR3 consists of 20 residues.

The chain couples TRBV11-2 to TRBJ1-2, with TRBD1 identical over 7 bases. Germline V gene data show CDR1 as SGHAT and CDR2 as FQNNGV. V was pared by 0 bases and J by 2 bases, with 9 bases of the junction left unmatched. This CDR3 region has 17 residues. The CDR3 sequence: CASSLDRERGRNYGYTF. DNA of the CDR3: TGTGCCAGCAGCTTAGATCGGGAAAGGGGGCGAAACTATGGCTACACCTTC.

The V gene is TRBV7-9, the J gene TRBJ1-4; 7 positions match TRBD1. CDR1 is SEHNR, CDR2 FQNEAQ, per germline (reference sequence). The CDR3 is 16 residues long. The trim removed 5 bases at V and 7 bases at J, leaving 13 bases unmatched. CDR3 loop: CASSPRQGRGIEKLFF. CDR3 bases: TGTGCCAGCAGCCCGAGACAGGGCCGGGGTATTGAAAAACTGTTTTTT. The entire variable domain, with the rest obtained from reference TRBV7-9 and TRBJ1-4, is as follows: DTGVSQNPRHKITKRGQNVTFRCDPISEHNRLYWYRQTLGQGPEFLTYFQNEAQLEKSRLLSDRFSAERPKGSFSTLEIQRTEQGDSAMYLCASSPRQGRGIEKLFFGSGTQLSVL.

The rearrangement uses TRBV6-5 and TRBJ1-2; 7 bases are a match to TRBD1. CDR3 length: 15 amino acids. Germline CDR1 MNHEY, CDR2 SVGAGI. V lost 6 bases to trimming and J lost 6 bases; unmatched junction nucleotides: 13. For the CDR3, the DNA is TGTGCCAGCAGACGTCAGGGGGAGATGCGAAATGGCTACACCTTC. Translating gives CASRRQGEMRNGYTF.

The chain is built from TRBV5-1 and TRBJ2-7, with 10 bases aligning to TRBD1. Germline CDR1 reads SGHRS; CDR2 reads YFSETQ. V lost 4 bases and J lost 1; bases outside the gene matches: 2. The CDR3 contains 14 residues. The CDR3 region is CASSQDRGSYEQYF. DNA of the CDR3: TGCGCCAGCAGCCAGGACAGGGGGTCCTACGAGCAGTACTTC.

This chain links TRBV4-1 with TRBJ1-1, with 9 bases lining up with TRBD1. V was pared by 3 bases and J by 5 bases, with 7 bases of the junction left unmatched. CDR3 length equals 15 residues. Germline V gene data show CDR1 as MGHRA and CDR2 as YSYEKL. CDR3 residues: CASSHQDRGGTEAFF. CDR3 bases: TGCGCCAGCAGCCACCAGGACAGGGGTGGGACTGAAGCTTTCTTT.

The chain recombines TRBV28 with TRBJ1-2, with D unclear. V was cut by 3 bases and J by 1 base, with 6 bases left in between. The CDR3 consists of 13 residues. Germline V gene lookup returns CDR1 MDHEN and CDR2 SYDVKM. As DNA, the CDR3 is TGTGCCAGCAGTTTCGCGAGTAACTATGGCTACACCTTC. It yields the protein CASSFASNYGYTF.

The chain links TRBV9 to TRBJ2-2, with a possible D match to TRBD1 (6 bases). In germline, CDR1 is SGDLS, CDR2 YYNGEE. V lost 5 bases and J lost 2, with 16 bases in between. The CDR3 contains 16 residues. CDR3 nucleotides: TGTGCCAGCAGTGTAACCGGGACAAGTAACACCGGGGAGCTGTTTTTT. Encoded protein: CASSVTGTSNTGELFF.

The V and J genes are TRBV7-9 and TRBJ2-7; tentatively, D is TRBD2 (6 bases). Germline V gives CDR1 SEHNR, CDR2 FQNEAQ (reference sequence). CDR3 size: 14 residues. Trimming stripped 2 bases from V and 2 bases from J, with 10 bases between. The chain's CDR3 is CASSLPGGPYEQYF. For the CDR3, the DNA is TGTGCCAGCAGCTTACCCGGGGGTCCCTACGAGCAGTACTTC. Complete variable domain (other parts from reference TRBV7-9 and TRBJ2-7): DTGVSQNPRHKITKRGQNVTFRCDPISEHNRLYWYRQTLGQGPEFLTYFQNEAQLEKSRLLSDRFSAERPKGSFSTLEIQRTEQGDSAMYLCASSLPGGPYEQYFGPGTRLTVT.

The chain links TRBV2 to TRBJ1-2; D unresolved. Trimming cost V 4 bases and J 1 base, with 13 bases left between them. In germline, CDR1 is SNHLY, CDR2 FYNNEI. CDR3 size: 15 residues. The CDR3 sequence: CASSVQIPHNYGYTF. The CDR3 region has the DNA TGTGCCAGCAGTGTGCAGATCCCTCATAACTATGGCTACACCTTC. Complete variable domain (other parts from reference TRBV2 and TRBJ1-2): EPEVTQTPSHQVTQMGQEVILRCVPISNHLYFYWYRQILGQKVEFLVSFYNNEISEKSEIFDDQFSVERPDGSNFTLKIRSTKLEDSAMYFCASSVQIPHNYGYTFGSGTRLTVV.

The rearrangement joins TRBV5-1 to TRBJ2-5; TRBD2 aligns across 12 bases. This CDR3 comprises 17 residues. Germline V gene lookup returns CDR1 SGHRS and CDR2 YFSETQ. V lost 4 bases, J lost 4 bases, and 11 bases stayed unmatched. Here the CDR3 DNA reads TGCGCCAGCAGCCCGGGTGGGACTAGCGGGCCGGGAGAGACCCAGTACTTC. It yields the protein CASSPGGTSGPGETQYF.

The J gene is TRBJ1-2, the V gene TRBV10-3; weak D call: TRBD1 (6 bases). CDR1 ENHRY and CDR2 SYGVKD come from the germline V gene. This CDR3 comprises 19 residues. V was trimmed by 0 bases and J by 4 bases, leaving 24 bases between them. As DNA, the CDR3 is TGTGCCATCAGTGAGTCGAGCAGCGGGGTTTACAGGGAGTCCTATGGCTACACCTTC. Its protein is CAISESSSGVYRESYGYTF.

V gene TRBV7-3 combines with J gene TRBJ2-3; D gene ambiguous. Trimming took off 2 bases at V and 0 bases at J, with 12 bases between the two ends. This CDR3 is built from 16 residues. Germline CDR1 is SGHTA and CDR2 is FQGTGA. The CDR3 protein is CASSLLPGASTDTQYF. For the CDR3, the DNA is TGTGCCAGCAGCTTACTACCGGGTGCTAGCACAGATACGCAGTATTTT. The full variable domain, in which reference TRBV7-3 and TRBJ2-3 provide the parts outside the CDR3, is GAGVSQTPSNKVTEKGKYVELRCDPISGHTALYWYRQSLGQGPEFLIYFQGTGAADDSGLPNDRFFAVRPEGSVSTLKIQRTERGDSAVYLCASSLLPGASTDTQYFGPGTRLTVL.

V usage is TRBV19 and J usage is TRBJ2-2, with a tentative D call TRBD1 (6 bases). This CDR3 region has 12 residues. Germline V CDR1 and CDR2: LNHDA, SQIVND (reference sequence). With 8 bases removed from V and 9 bases from J, the gap between germline ends came to 13 bases. CDR3 amino acids: CASSGVRRELFF. The CDR3 nucleotides read TGTGCCAGTTCAGGGGTACGCCGGGAGCTGTTTTTT.

The chain uses TRBV27 and TRBJ2-1; 9 positions match TRBD2. Looked up from germline, CDR1 is MNHEY and CDR2 is SMNVEV (reference sequence). The CDR3 runs to 14 residues. V was pared by 6 bases and J by 7 bases, with 7 bases of the junction left unmatched. The DNA for the CDR3 is TGTGCCAGCAGAGGCGGGGGGGCGATGAATGAGCAGTTCTTC. Its translation is CASRGGGAMNEQFF.

This clone was recorded once. The rearrangement links TRBV18 to TRBJ1-2; D is undetermined. V was shortened by 3 bases and J by 1 base, with 6 bases between the two germline ends. The CDR3 totals 13 residues. From germline, CDR1 is KGHSH and CDR2 LQKENI. CDR3 sequence (DNA): TGTGCCAGCTCACCGGACTATAACTATGGCTACACCTTC. It specifies CASSPDYNYGYTF.

The chain is built from TRBV7-9 and TRBJ2-5; 8 nucleotides align to TRBD1. The DNA end favors TRBJ2-7, so the J call may be wrong. The CDR3 runs 15 residues. Germline V lookup: CDR1 SEHNR, CDR2 FQNEAQ (reference sequence). This CDR3 is CASSSIGQGRYEQYF. DNA for the CDR3: TGTGCCAGCAGCTCTATAGGACAGGGACGCTACGAGCAGTACTTC.

The V gene is TRBV2, the J gene TRBJ2-1; D remains ambiguous. CDR1 and CDR2 from the germline V gene are SNHLY and FYNNEI. The CDR3 extends over 18 amino acids. The V end lost 1 base, the J end lost 1 base, and 17 bases lay between the germline ends. This chain's CDR3 is CASSEGFGVTRSYNEQFF. The CDR3 DNA follows: TGTGCCAGCAGTGAAGGGTTTGGAGTTACTCGGTCCTACAATGAGCAGTTCTTC.

The chain employs TRBV5-6 and TRBJ2-7; a weak D match, TRBD1 (6 bases). With 4 bases removed from V and 3 bases from J, the gap between germline ends came to 17 bases. This CDR3 region has 15 residues. Looked up from germline, CDR1 is SGHDT and CDR2 is YYEEEE. In DNA, the CDR3 is TGTGCCAGCAGCGCCGACAGGAGAAATTTCTACGAGCAGTACTTC. As protein: CASSADRRNFYEQYF.

V gene TRBV5-1 combines with J gene TRBJ2-2; tentatively, D is TRBD1 (6 bases). V was pared by 0 bases and J by 8 bases, with 17 bases between. The CDR3 runs 16 residues. Per germline, CDR1 SGHRS and CDR2 YFSETQ. The CDR3 coding sequence is TGCGCCAGCAGCTTGGTGGACAGCCCCCCCACAGGGGAGCTGTTTTTT. This sequence encodes CASSLVDSPPTGELFF.

This clone was counted many times. The rearrangement links TRBV4-2 to TRBJ2-1; 9 nucleotides line up with TRBD2. V lost 1 base to trimming and J lost 6 bases; unmatched junction nucleotides: 10. CDR1 and CDR2 (germline): LGHNA, YNFKEQ. The CDR3 runs to 17 residues. The CDR3 DNA follows: TGTGCCAGCAGCCAAGTCAAGGGGCTAGCGGGGATCAATGAGCAGTTCTTC. Translating it yields CASSQVKGLAGINEQFF.

The chain combines TRBV28 with TRBJ2-5; 12 nucleotides agree with TRBD2. This CDR3 is 16 amino acids long. From germline, CDR1 is MDHEN and CDR2 SYDVKM. With V trimmed by 6 bases and J by 5 bases, 10 bases remained unmatched. The CDR3 here is CASRTSGGSWRETQYF. The DNA of the CDR3 is TGTGCCAGCAGAACTAGCGGGGGGTCCTGGCGGGAGACCCAGTACTTC.

CDR3 region: CASSIRGFNYGYTF. In DNA, the CDR3 is TGTGCCAGTAGTATCAGGGGGTTCAACTATGGCTACACCTTC. The chain uses TRBV19 and TRBJ1-2; 7 nucleotides align to TRBD1. The germline CDR1 and CDR2 sequences are LNHDA and SQIVND (reference sequence). Germline trimming cut 3 bases from V and 2 bases from J; bases unmatched to any gene: 3. The length of the CDR3 is 14 residues.

V and J are TRBV18 and TRBJ1-1; D is ambiguous. The germline CDR1 and CDR2 sequences are KGHSH and LQKENI. The CDR3 is 15 residues long. Between the trimmed V and J ends, which lost 2 bases and 1 base, there was a span of 11 bases. The CDR3 nucleotides are TGTGCCAGCTCACCAGTGGGAGTCGGGAACACTGAAGCTTTCTTT. Amino acids: CASSPVGVGNTEAFF.

This clone has ten or more counts. One end of the junction does not line up with germline, which may come from a read error. The chain couples TRBV5-8 to TRBJ2-7; D gene unclear. CDR1 and CDR2 from the germline V gene are SGHTS and YDEGEE. There are 14 residues in the CDR3. CDR3 amino acids: CASSSLTSNLRLSF. In DNA form, the CDR3 reads TGTGCCAGCAGCTCGCTTACCTCGAACCTCCGACTCTCCTTC.

J is TRBJ2-3 and V is TRBV29-1, with D perhaps matching TRBD1 (5 bases). There are 12 residues in the CDR3. V was cut by 4 bases and J by 4 bases, with 9 bases left in between. Per the germline V gene, CDR1 is SQVTM and CDR2 is ANQGSEA. The CDR3 DNA is TGCAGCGTTGTACTACAGGCAGATACGCAGTATTTT. Amino acid sequence: CSVVLQADTQYF.